This T cell receptor beta chain stems from a study of CD8 T cells in ankylosing spondylitis. Overall study findings and caveats: Typical of ankylosing spondylitis blood, it appeared, was a TCR beta motif of fewer than ten highly homologous variants.

The J segment lost 0 bases and the V segment lost 4 bases, leaving 13 bases of the junction unmatched. The CDR3 is 19 residues long. The germline gives CDR1 KGHDR, CDR2 SFDVKD. Worth noting for this clonotype: Its target is unknown.

TCRdb ran MiXCR on the 5' RACE reads and lists one entry per CDR3 protein. Of approximately 440,000 distinct CDR3 sequences in the sample, roughly a sixth were seen once. Sequencing was carried out using blood, either unsorted or a sorted T cell fraction (not recorded which). The rearrangement uses TRBV24-1 and TRBJ1-4, with TRBD1 identical over 7 bases. This receptor was identified in a male donor with ankylosing spondylitis. DNA of the CDR3: TGTGCCACCAGTGAGGCCCCCGGGACAGCAGACCCAACTAATGAAAAACTGTTTTTT. Its translation is CATSEAPGTADPTNEKLFF.